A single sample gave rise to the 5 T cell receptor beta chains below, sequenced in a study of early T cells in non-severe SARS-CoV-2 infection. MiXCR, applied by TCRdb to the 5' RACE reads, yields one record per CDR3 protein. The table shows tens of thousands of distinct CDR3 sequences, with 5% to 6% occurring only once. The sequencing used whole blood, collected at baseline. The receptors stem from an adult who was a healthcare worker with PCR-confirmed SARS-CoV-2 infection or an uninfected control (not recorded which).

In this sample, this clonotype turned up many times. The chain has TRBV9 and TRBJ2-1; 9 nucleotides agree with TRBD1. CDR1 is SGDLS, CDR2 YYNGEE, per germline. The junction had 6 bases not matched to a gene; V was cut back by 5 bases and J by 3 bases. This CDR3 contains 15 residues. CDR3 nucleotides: TGTGCCAGCAGTGGGGACAGGGCCCTCTACAATGAGCAGTTCTTC. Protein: CASSGDRALYNEQFF.

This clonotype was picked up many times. The CDR3 is CASSLGSSSMGVQYF. The CDR3 DNA is TGTGCCAGCAGCTTAGGTAGCTCCTCAATGGGGGTGCAGTACTTC. This chain joins TRBV7-9 and TRBJ2-7; TRBD1 or TRBD2 may be the D gene (5 bases each). The CDR3 runs 15 residues. V lost 1 base to trimming and J lost 9 bases, with 19 bases between them. Germline V gene data show CDR1 as SEHNR and CDR2 as FQNEAQ (reference sequence). Full variable domain (outside the CDR3, taken from reference TRBV7-9 and TRBJ2-7): DTGVSQNPRHKITKRGQNVTFRCDPISEHNRLYWYRQTLGQGPEFLTYFQNEAQLEKSRLLSDRFSAERPKGSFSTLEIQRTEQGDSAMYLCASSLGSSSMGVQYFGPGTRLTVT.

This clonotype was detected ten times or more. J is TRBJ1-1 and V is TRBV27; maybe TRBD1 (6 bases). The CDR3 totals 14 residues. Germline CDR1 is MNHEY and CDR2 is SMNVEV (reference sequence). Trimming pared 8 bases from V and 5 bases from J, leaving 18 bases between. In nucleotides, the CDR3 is TGTGCCAGCCTCCAACAGGGCGGTTTGACTGAAGCTTTCTTT. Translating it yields CASLQQGGLTEAFF.

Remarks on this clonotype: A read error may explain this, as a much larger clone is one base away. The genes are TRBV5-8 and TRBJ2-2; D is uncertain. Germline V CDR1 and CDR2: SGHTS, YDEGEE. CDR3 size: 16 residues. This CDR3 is CAGSFRSGVSAGELFF. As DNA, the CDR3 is TGTGCCGGCAGCTTTCGAAGTGGGGTCTCTGCCGGGGAGCTGTTTTTT. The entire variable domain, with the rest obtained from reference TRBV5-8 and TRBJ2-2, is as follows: EAGVTQSPTHLIKTRGQQATLRCSPISGHTSVYWYQQALGLGLQFLLWYDEGEERNRGNFPPRFSGRQFPNYSSELNVNALELEDSALYLCAGSFRSGVSAGELFFGEGSRLTVL.

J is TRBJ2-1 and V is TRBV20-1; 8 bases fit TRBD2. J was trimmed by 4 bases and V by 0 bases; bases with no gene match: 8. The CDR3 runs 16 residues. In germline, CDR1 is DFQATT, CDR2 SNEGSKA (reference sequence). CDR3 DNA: TGCAGTGCTAGAGATCCTCCGGGACTAGAATACAATGAGCAGTTCTTC. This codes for CSARDPPGLEYNEQFF.